A selection of T cell receptor beta chains follows, all from one sample in a study of cytomegalovirus exposure and HLA in healthy donors. Assay: immunoSEQ multiplex PCR; the TCRdb copy retains only in-frame clones and omits some. Counted here are approximately 160,000 clones, about 70% occurring once; the ten biggest clones make up less than 5%. Material for sequencing was PBMCs. The receptors here all came from a woman younger than 35 in good health and CMV-seropositive. Both conserved end residues are part of each CDR3. Clone size appears in some rows only: once, few, many, or a class for an expanded clone.

v_gene | abundance | CDR3aa
TRBV7-3 | - | CASSPASGSTIYEQYF
TRBV10-3 | - | CAISPGQGSGQYF
TRBV13 | - | CASSLEGAKEQYF
TRBV4-3 | - | CASSQEPGLRLGYTF
TRBV27 | - | CASSWGRQDEAYEQYF
TRBV5-1 | - | CACGQGPPGNTIYF
TRBV11-2 | few | CASSPRAGSSGNTIYF
TRBV30 | - | CAWIGAAVAGDNEQFF
TRBV5-1 | - | CASSFTFRGPAYNEQFF
TRBV7-9 | - | CASSLVIGTAYEQYF
TRBV5-1 | few | CASRLTSGSYEQYF
TRBV2 | few | CAGRQSYNEQFF
TRBV10-3 | few | CATEAGTYNGYTF
TRBV5-6 | - | CASSFVVDRANEKLFF
TRBV20-1 | - | CSATRRSEQFF
TRBV7-9 | - | CASSSRPVLGEQFF
TRBV14 | once | CASSQEPAGALYGYTF
TRBV5-1 | few | CASSPGLADEQYF
TRBV4-3 | once | CASSQVPGTESFTGELFF
TRBV7-8 | - | CASSAGQGDYGYTF
TRBV2 | - | CASIRTGVYEQYF